The 14 T cell receptor beta chains below come from one sample, sequenced in a study of T cell repertoires in cytomegalovirus infection (dated by TCRdb to about 2019). Antigen specificity for these receptors is unknown. The sample's treatment or condition label is to be understood as: in vitro stimulation with specific CMV peptide epitopes to enrich CMV-specific T cells. Sequencing used an Illumina HiSeq 1500. The public sequencing data were trimmed at Q25 with fastp and processed into clonotypes with MiXCR by TCRdb, which kept only in-frame beta chains. CDR3 protein duplicates are merged, each entry listing the most common genes and DNA. The sample contains 49,000 or so distinct CDR3 sequences, roughly 18% of them found a single time. Roughly 50% of the sample is held by the ten biggest clonotypes. The material was CD8+ T cells from cultured PBMCs, obtained from culture after CMV antigen stimulation. These receptors all stem from a human donor in good health (CMV status not recorded). Some clones in this sample may be carry-over from other donors' samples.

This clonotype was counted many times. The CDR3 DNA is TGCGCCAGCACCCCTTCGGGAGGGGAAGAGACCCAGTACTTC. This codes for CASTPSGGEETQYF. V and J are TRBV4-1 and TRBJ2-5; 8 nucleotides match TRBD2. J lost 3 bases, V lost 7 bases, and 7 bases had no gene match. Per the germline V gene, CDR1 is MGHRA and CDR2 is YSYEKL. The CDR3 runs 14 residues.

The V and J genes are TRBV7-6 and TRBJ1-5, with TRBD1 as a possible D gene (6 bases). V shed 0 bases and J shed 3 bases, with 12 bases lying between them. Germline loops: CDR1 SGHVS, CDR2 FNYEAQ. CDR3 length: 16 residues. DNA for the CDR3: TGTGCCAGCAGCTTAGCGAGGACAGTCACCAATCAGCCCCAGCATTTT. Its translation is CASSLARTVTNQPQHF.

This clonotype appeared many times. The chain combines TRBV12-3 or TRBV12-4 with TRBJ1-6; D perhaps matches TRBD1 (5 bases). Between the trimmed V and J ends, which lost 3 bases and 7 bases, there was a span of 10 bases. This CDR3 comprises 14 residues. For the CDR3, the DNA is TGTGCCAGCAGTTTGAGTCAGGGCAATTCACCCCTCCACTTT. Its translation is CASSLSQGNSPLHF.

The rearrangement uses TRBV29-1 and TRBJ1-5, with unresolved D. The CDR3 contains 12 residues. The germline V gene encodes CDR1 SQVTM and CDR2 ANQGSEA. CDR3 bases: TGCACTGCTCCTAGGGCAAATCAGCCCCAGCATTTT. It is translated as CTAPRANQPQHF.

This clonotype was seen at least ten times. The chain joins TRBV6-5 to TRBJ2-2; TRBD1 aligns across 9 bases. V lost 3 bases, J lost 5 bases, and 4 bases stayed unmatched. This CDR3 is built from 15 residues. Per germline, CDR1 MNHEY and CDR2 SVGAGI. The DNA of the CDR3 is TGTGCCAGCAGTTATGGGACAGGGCCGACCGGGGAGCTGTTTTTT. It yields the protein CASSYGTGPTGELFF.

In its sample, this clonotype was seen a few times. This chain uses TRBV20-1 with TRBJ2-7; tentatively, D is TRBD1 or TRBD2 (6 bases each). Per the germline V gene, CDR1 is DFQATT and CDR2 is SNEGSKA (reference sequence). This CDR3 has 20 residues. V was pared by 2 bases and J by 2 bases, with 31 bases between. CDR3: CSARIGAGLGGATPPYEQYF. CDR3 nucleotides: TGCAGTGCTAGAATAGGGGCTGGTTTGGGGGGCGCCACTCCCCCCTACGAGCAGTACTTC.

The CDR3 here is CASSLVAAGPDTQYF. CDR3 sequence (DNA): TGTGCCAGCAGCTTAGTAGCGGCGGGTCCAGATACGCAGTATTTT. This sequence joins TRBV11-2 and TRBJ2-3, with D possibly being TRBD2 (6 bases). The CDR3 runs to 15 residues. The V end lost 1 base, the J end lost 4 bases, and 12 bases lay between the germline ends. CDR1 is SGHAT, CDR2 FQNNGV, per germline.

As DNA, the CDR3 is TGTGCTAGTGGTTTGAGGCAGGGGATGAACACTGAAGCTTTCTTT. Encoded protein: CASGLRQGMNTEAFF. The V and J genes are TRBV12-5 and TRBJ1-1; maybe TRBD1 (6 bases). The V gene lost 2 bases and the J gene lost 0 bases, with 10 bases spanning the gap. Germline loops: CDR1 LGHNT, CDR2 FRNRAP. This CDR3 is built from 15 residues.

The chain's CDR3 is CASSIQRFGDYGYTF. The CDR3 DNA follows: TGTGCCAGTAGTATTCAACGGTTCGGAGACTATGGCTACACCTTC. The chain carries TRBV19 and TRBJ1-2; D not resolved. Trimming removed 3 bases from V and 3 bases from J, with 14 bases in between. Germline V gene lookup returns CDR1 LNHDA and CDR2 SQIVND (reference sequence). The CDR3 spans 15 residues.

This chain links TRBV6-5 with TRBJ2-2; D uncertain. Germline V CDR1 and CDR2: MNHEY, SVGAGI. This CDR3 comprises 16 residues. Trimming shortened V by 1 base and J by 0 bases, and 9 bases separated the two germline ends. The CDR3 protein is CASSYYDRANTGELFF. The CDR3 DNA reads TGTGCCAGCAGTTACTACGACCGCGCGAACACCGGGGAGCTGTTTTTT.

This clonotype was recorded many times. The chain employs TRBV7-2 and TRBJ2-1; 9 bases map to TRBD1. The CDR3 has 15 residues. Germline V gene lookup returns CDR1 SGHTA and CDR2 FQGNSA. V trimming: 8 bases; J trimming: 8 bases; junction bases outside the gene matches: 13. CDR3 in amino acids: CASEPGQGRVHEQFF. CDR3 sequence (DNA): TGTGCCAGCGAGCCAGGACAGGGGAGAGTCCATGAGCAGTTCTTC.

This clonotype was picked up a small number of times. A junction boundary mismatches the germline segment, possibly from a read error. The chain joins TRBV7-7 to TRBJ2-1; D might be TRBD1 (5 bases). Germline-derived CDR1 and CDR2 are SSHAT and FNYEAQ (reference sequence). The CDR3 is 13 amino acids. The CDR3 sequence is CASSLGAHNEQFF. CDR3 DNA sequence: TGTGCTAGCAGCTTAGGGGCCCACAATGAGCAGTTCTTC.

As regards this clonotype: Being one base from a much bigger clone, this may be a read error. The chain is built from TRBV7-6 and TRBJ1-1; D is perhaps TRBD1 (6 bases). The CDR3 contains 14 residues. CDR1 is SGHVS and CDR2 is FNYEAQ in the germline V gene. The CDR3 region has the DNA TGTACCAGCAGCTTAGGGGGGTCGACGACTGAAGCTTTCTTT. Encoded protein: CTSSLGGSTTEAFF.

The chain carries TRBV4-1 and TRBJ1-1, with no clear D. The CDR3 is 17 amino acids. CDR1 MGHRA and CDR2 YSYEKL come from the germline V gene. V lost 0 bases and J 1 base, leaving 15 bases between the germline ends. The CDR3 region is CASSQDGKANPNTEAFF. The CDR3 DNA follows: TGCGCCAGCAGCCAAGATGGAAAGGCCAACCCGAACACTGAAGCTTTCTTT.